Ten or more counts support the clone carrying this TCR beta chain. Germline CDR1 and CDR2: LGHDT and YNNKEL (reference sequence). Trimming removed 4 bases from V and 8 bases from J, with 20 bases in between. This CDR3 comprises 15 residues. The data derive from a study of human T cells and chemical hapten exposure. One entry per CDR3 protein results from TCRdb running MiXCR on the RACE reads. The table records around 69,000 distinct CDR3 sequences, about 9.1% of them present only once. Time point noted: patch test 1, 2 weeks after DPC sensitization. Specified treatment: therapeutic diphenylcyclopropenone sensitization with weekly scalp DPC. Venepuncture was done earlier than the placement of each patch test.

The chain couples TRBV3-1 to TRBJ1-2; weak D call: TRBD1 (5 bases). This TCR was sampled from a woman between 40 and 55 years old with alopecia areata. Some clones in this sample may be carry-over from other donors' samples. The sample here was whole blood, taken in connection with sensitization to the hapten diphenylcyclopropenone (DPC). Written as DNA, the CDR3 is TGTGCCAGCAGCCCCTCCCCCCGAGGGGCCCACGGCTACACCTTC. The encoded protein is CASSPSPRGAHGYTF.